These 31 T cell receptor beta chains originate from one sample sequenced in a study of siplizumab effects on memory and regulatory T cells (dated by TCRdb to between 2019 and 2020). Receptor amplification or capture employed the immunoSEQ multiplex PCR assay. The clones in this table, taken by TCRdb from immuneACCESS, are in-frame only. Not every clone is retained; where verified, under half of the shortfall comes from an unresolved V gene, and the cause of the rest is unknown. The sample records roughly 120,000 clones, 94% of which are singletons. The leading ten clones occupy roughly 1.8% of the sample. Specimen: non-Treg CD4+ T cells sorted from blood. Per the publication, the cell subset or site label means: FACS-sorted unstimulated CD4+ non-regulatory T cells. All receptors come from a human donor in good health.

CDR3: CASSFGGGADEQFF. The CDR3 nucleotides read TGTGCCAGCAGCTTCGGCGGGGGGGCCGATGAGCAGTTCTTC. The rearrangement links TRBV7-2 to TRBJ2-1, with 9 bases identical to TRBD2. Trimming took 3 bases from V and 8 from J; bases not matched to a gene: 5. Germline CDR1 SGHTA, CDR2 FQGNSA. This CDR3 spans 14 amino acids.

This chain uses TRBV9 with TRBJ2-1, with D hard to call. V lost 0 bases to trimming and J lost 9 bases, with 7 bases between them. Germline V gene sequence: CDR1 SGDLS, CDR2 YYNGEE. This CDR3 spans 12 amino acids. The chain's CDR3 is CASSVVDREQFF. CDR3 nucleotide sequence: TGTGCCAGCAGCGTAGTCGACCGTGAGCAGTTCTTC.

This sequence joins TRBV5-1 and TRBJ2-3; 7 bases agree with TRBD1. Germline CDR1 and CDR2: SGHRS and YFSETQ. There are 15 residues in the CDR3. Trimming at V came to 4 bases and at J to 2 bases, leaving 7 bases not matched to a gene. The CDR3 nucleotides are TGCGCCAGCAGCCAGGGACAGACTTACACAGATACGCAGTATTTT. Its translation: CASSQGQTYTDTQYF.

The chain combines TRBV5-1 with TRBJ2-2; maybe TRBD1 (5 bases). Germline V gene lookup returns CDR1 SGHRS and CDR2 YFSETQ. Trimming pared 3 bases from V and 5 bases from J, leaving 11 bases between. The CDR3 is 14 residues long. The CDR3 DNA reads as TGCGCCAGCAGCTCATTTAGGGGAACCGGGGAGCTGTTTTTT. This translates into CASSSFRGTGELFF.

This clone was seen once. The rearrangement links TRBV7-3 to TRBJ2-1; D possibly uses TRBD1 or TRBD2 (5 bases each). The germline gives CDR1 SGHTA, CDR2 FQGTGA. This CDR3 contains 16 residues. V lost 2 bases and J 4 bases, leaving 15 bases between the germline ends. The CDR3 DNA sequence: TGTGCCAGCAGCTTAGGATCCGGGACCGCGTACAATGAGCAGTTCTTC. This encodes CASSLGSGTAYNEQFF. Supplemented by reference TRBV7-3 and TRBJ2-1, the full variable domain reads GAGVSQTPSNKVTEKGKYVELRCDPISGHTALYWYRQSLGQGPEFLIYFQGTGAADDSGLPNDRFFAVRPEGSVSTLKIQRTERGDSAVYLCASSLGSGTAYNEQFFGPGTRLTVL.

The chain links TRBV6-5 to TRBJ1-5, with D maybe TRBD1 (5 bases). The V gene lost 8 bases and the J gene lost 8 bases, with 16 bases spanning the gap. Germline loops: CDR1 MNHEY, CDR2 SVGAGI. The CDR3 consists of 13 residues. For the CDR3, the DNA is TGTGCCAGCCGAGGGGTGGCCTCGGAGCCCCAGCATTTT. Its protein product is CASRGVASEPQHF.

This clone was recorded a few times. This chain joins TRBV25-1 and TRBJ1-1, with D perhaps matching TRBD1 (6 bases). Between the trimmed V and J ends, which lost 8 bases and 1 base, there was a span of 8 bases. The CDR3 runs to 12 residues. Germline V gene data show CDR1 as MGHDK and CDR2 as SYGVNS. The CDR3 DNA sequence: TGTGCCAGCGCCAGGGGGAACACTGAAGCTTTCTTT. Translated: CASARGNTEAFF.

The chain recombines TRBV25-1 with TRBJ1-2, with 7 bases lining up with TRBD1. The CDR3 runs 17 residues. Germline lookup yields CDR1 MGHDK and CDR2 SYGVNS. With 1 base clipped from V and 2 bases from J, the junction kept 10 bases outside the gene matches. The CDR3 DNA follows: TGTGCCAGCAGTGAATCTGGGACAGCTCAGGGGAACTATGGCTACACCTTC. This translates into CASSESGTAQGNYGYTF.

The chain combines TRBV27 with TRBJ2-2; perhaps D is TRBD1 or TRBD2 (5 bases each). Trimming removed 2 bases from V and 1 base from J, with 11 bases in between. The CDR3 has 16 residues. CDR1 and CDR2 from the germline V gene are MNHEY and SMNVEV (reference sequence). Written as DNA, the CDR3 is TGTGCCAGCAGTTTAGTCGGGACCCTGAACACCGGGGAGCTGTTTTTT. Translating it yields CASSLVGTLNTGELFF.

Comment on this clone: Other DNA sequences in the same sample also yield this CDR3. The chain combines TRBV7-2 with TRBJ2-2; TRBD1 might be the D (6 bases). Germline values: CDR1 SGHTA, CDR2 FQGNSA. CDR3 size: 14 residues. Trimming left V 1 base short and J 5 bases short, with 8 bases between. The CDR3 DNA sequence: TGTGCCAGCAGCTTAGTAGGGGGTACCGGGGAGCTGTTTTTT. It is translated as CASSLVGGTGELFF.

The rearrangement links TRBV30 to TRBJ2-2; 7 bases map to TRBD1. The CDR3 has 15 residues. Losses at the gene ends were 0 bases for V and 2 bases for J; bases not matched to a gene: 3. Germline V lookup: CDR1 GTSNPN, CDR2 SVGIG (reference sequence). The CDR3 spells CAWSVWTGNTGELFF. The CDR3, as DNA: TGTGCCTGGAGTGTTTGGACAGGAAACACCGGGGAGCTGTTTTTT.

This chain links TRBV10-3 with TRBJ2-1; 7 bases agree with TRBD2. The CDR3 runs to 14 residues. The V gene end was trimmed by 8 bases and the J gene end by 7 bases; junction bases not matched to a gene: 11. The germline CDR1 and CDR2 sequences are ENHRY and SYGVKD. CDR3 coding DNA: TGTGCCATCGGTGGGGGGGAGGGCCAGAATGAGCAGTTCTTC. It encodes CAIGGGEGQNEQFF.

This chain joins TRBV7-2 and TRBJ2-5; D might be TRBD2 (5 bases). V was trimmed by 2 bases and J by 7 bases, leaving 11 bases between them. CDR1 is SGHTA and CDR2 is FQGNSA in the germline V gene. The CDR3 sequence is 13 residues long. The CDR3 sequence is CASSLNRGGTQYF. CDR3 nucleotides: TGTGCCAGCAGCTTAAACCGAGGAGGGACCCAGTACTTC.

CDR3 DNA: TGCGCCAGCAGCCAGTTTGGAGGGACAGGGAGGGATCGGGAGCAGTACTTC. This encodes CASSQFGGTGRDREQYF. This chain links TRBV4-1 with TRBJ2-7; TRBD1 matches at 9 bases. Germline V gives CDR1 MGHRA, CDR2 YSYEKL. Trimming took 3 bases from V and 7 from J; bases not matched to a gene: 16. The CDR3 covers 17 residues.

The V and J genes are TRBV2 and TRBJ2-5; D unresolved. This CDR3 is built from 11 residues. The V gene's germline CDR1 is SNHLY and CDR2 FYNNEI. Trimming took off 3 bases at V and 5 bases at J, with 4 bases between the two ends. The CDR3 DNA reads TGTGCCAGCAGTGAGATGGAGACCCAGTACTTC. This translates into CASSEMETQYF.

V and J are TRBV11-2 and TRBJ2-1; D not resolved. Germline lookup yields CDR1 SGHAT and CDR2 FQNNGV. Trimming removed 3 bases at V and 7 bases at J, with 10 bases between. There are 13 residues in the CDR3. The CDR3, as DNA: TGTGCCAGCAGCTTGAGCGACGGGAATGAGCAGTTCTTC. Protein: CASSLSDGNEQFF. The complete variable domain, with remaining parts taken from reference TRBV11-2 and TRBJ2-1, reads EAGVAQSPRYKIIEKRQSVAFWCNPISGHATLYWYQQILGQGPKLLIQFQNNGVVDDSQLPKDRFSAERLKGVDSTLKIQPAKLEDSAVYLCASSLSDGNEQFFGPGTRLTVL.

The chain combines TRBV2 with TRBJ2-2, with D possibly TRBD1 on 6 matching bases. The germline gives CDR1 SNHLY, CDR2 FYNNEI. V lost 4 bases, J lost 5 bases, and 11 bases lay in between. This CDR3 contains 14 residues. Here the CDR3 reads CASSGRGRTGELFF. The CDR3 DNA reads TGTGCCAGCAGTGGCAGGGGAAGGACCGGGGAGCTGTTTTTT.

The chain recombines TRBV11-2 with TRBJ2-4; tentatively, D is TRBD1 (6 bases). CDR1 and CDR2 from the germline V gene are SGHAT and FQNNGV. The CDR3 runs 16 residues. V lost 4 bases and J lost 0, with 13 bases in between. DNA of the CDR3: TGTGCCAGCAGCTACGGACAGACGCTAGCCAAAAACATTCAGTACTTC. Amino acids: CASSYGQTLAKNIQYF.

The J gene is TRBJ2-3, the V gene TRBV18; a possible D gene is TRBD2 (6 bases). There are 15 residues in the CDR3. The germline V gene has CDR1 KGHSH and CDR2 LQKENI. The V and J ends lost 3 bases and 0 bases respectively, with 10 bases between them. The CDR3, as DNA: TGTGCCAGCTCACCGGTAGCGGCAAGCACAGATACGCAGTATTTT. It encodes CASSPVAASTDTQYF.

The J gene is TRBJ1-6, the V gene TRBV19; 7 nucleotides agree with TRBD1. Germline V CDR1 and CDR2: LNHDA, SQIVND (reference sequence). This CDR3 is 14 amino acids long. Trimming at V came to 4 bases and at J to 8 bases, leaving 5 bases not matched to a gene. This CDR3 reads CASSRAGGYSPLHF. In DNA form, the CDR3 reads TGTGCCAGTAGTAGGGCAGGGGGTTATTCACCCCTCCACTTT.

This chain joins TRBV25-1 and TRBJ1-4; 7 bases are shared with TRBD1. The CDR3 contains 15 residues. J was trimmed by 8 bases and V by 2 bases; bases with no gene match: 8. CDR1 is MGHDK and CDR2 is SYGVNS in the germline V gene. CDR3 protein: CASSELTGYREKLFF. The CDR3 DNA sequence: TGTGCCAGCAGTGAACTGACAGGGTATCGGGAAAAACTGTTTTTT.

This clone came up once. V gene TRBV5-8 combines with J gene TRBJ1-2, with D uncertain. CDR1 is SGHTS and CDR2 is YDEGEE in the germline V gene. The V and J ends lost 0 bases and 4 bases respectively, with 13 bases between them. This CDR3 spans 15 amino acids. The CDR3 sequence is CASSLDQAYSYGYTF. The CDR3 DNA sequence: TGTGCCAGCAGCTTGGACCAGGCCTATAGCTATGGCTACACCTTC.

As for this clone: The sample contains more than one DNA sequence encoding this CDR3. This chain uses TRBV2 with TRBJ1-1, with 7 nucleotides matching TRBD1. In germline, CDR1 is SNHLY, CDR2 FYNNEI. The trim removed 2 bases at V and 4 bases at J, leaving 1 base unmatched. The CDR3 consists of 13 residues. The CDR3 loop is CASSESGGTEAFF. The DNA for the CDR3 is TGTGCCAGCAGTGAATCAGGGGGCACTGAAGCTTTCTTT. The whole variable domain, filled in from reference TRBV2 and TRBJ1-1, reads EPEVTQTPSHQVTQMGQEVILRCVPISNHLYFYWYRQILGQKVEFLVSFYNNEISEKSEIFDDQFSVERPDGSNFTLKIRSTKLEDSAMYFCASSESGGTEAFFGQGTRLTVV.

This clone was seen a single time. Germline is not matched at one junction end, which may reflect a read error. Other nucleotide sequences from this sample produce the same CDR3. This sequence joins TRBV7-9 and TRBJ1-6, with TRBD1 matching over 8 bases. The germline V gene encodes CDR1 SEHNR and CDR2 FQNEAQ (reference sequence). This CDR3 spans 14 amino acids. The CDR3 DNA follows: TGCGCCAGCAGCTTAGACAGGGGCCCAGGGGCCCTCCACTTT. This encodes CASSLDRGPGALHF.

This chain joins TRBV2 and TRBJ1-4, with TRBD1 matching 8 bases. V gave up 6 bases and J gave up 3 bases; unmatched junction bases: 12. The germline V gene encodes CDR1 SNHLY and CDR2 FYNNEI. The CDR3 sequence is 17 residues long. In DNA, the CDR3 is TGTGCCAGCAGGTCGGAGGACAGGGTTGGTGCTAATGAAAAACTGTTTTTT. Its translation is CASRSEDRVGANEKLFF.

The rearrangement joins TRBV4-2 to TRBJ1-5, with D perhaps TRBD1 (5 bases). Germline CDR1 and CDR2: LGHNA and YNFKEQ. The CDR3 has 15 residues. Trimming stripped 6 bases from V and 2 bases from J, with 14 bases between. CDR3 in DNA: TGTGCCAGCAGTTCTACAGGCGAGGGCAATCAGCCCCAGCATTTT. This translates into CASSSTGEGNQPQHF.

This chain uses TRBV9 with TRBJ1-2; D is undetermined. Trimming removed 3 bases at V and 4 bases at J, with 10 bases between. The CDR3 runs 13 residues. Germline CDR1 is SGDLS and CDR2 is YYNGEE. The CDR3 DNA reads TGTGCCAGCAGCGCCGGAGAGGGCTATGGCTACACCTTC. Translation gives CASSAGEGYGYTF.

The table lists this clone with a count of one. The chain carries TRBV7-8 and TRBJ1-1; D remains ambiguous. The CDR3 contains 14 residues. The V end was cut by 5 bases, the J end by 1 base, with 11 bases between. Germline V gene lookup returns CDR1 SGHVS and CDR2 FQNEAQ. CDR3 protein: CASSEETKNTEAFF. In DNA form, the CDR3 reads TGTGCCAGCAGCGAAGAGACAAAGAACACTGAAGCTTTCTTT.

This chain uses TRBV10-3 with TRBJ2-1; 13 positions match TRBD2. Germline lookup yields CDR1 ENHRY and CDR2 SYGVKD. This CDR3 comprises 16 residues. J gave up 7 bases and V 1 base, and 4 bases lay outside the gene matches. The CDR3 sequence: CAISEWTSGRENEQFF. For the CDR3, the DNA is TGTGCCATCAGTGAGTGGACTAGCGGGAGAGAAAATGAGCAGTTCTTC.

The chain combines TRBV15 with TRBJ2-6; TRBD1 agrees at 8 bases. The germline V gene encodes CDR1 LNHNV and CDR2 YYDKDF (reference sequence). This CDR3 comprises 18 residues. The junction had 8 bases not matched to a gene; V was cut back by 3 bases and J by 1 base. For the CDR3, the DNA is TGTGCCACCAGCAGTTGGGACAGGAGAGAATCTGGGGCCAACGTCCTGACTTTC. It is translated as CATSSWDRRESGANVLTF.

V gene TRBV29-1 combines with J gene TRBJ1-1; D is undetermined. V lost 5 bases, J lost 6 bases, and 16 bases lay in between. This CDR3 is built from 13 residues. Germline V CDR1 and CDR2: SQVTM, ANQGSEA. For the CDR3, the DNA is TGCAGCGTTTCAGGTGTAACCCGGCCTGAAGCTTTCTTT. It yields the protein CSVSGVTRPEAFF.